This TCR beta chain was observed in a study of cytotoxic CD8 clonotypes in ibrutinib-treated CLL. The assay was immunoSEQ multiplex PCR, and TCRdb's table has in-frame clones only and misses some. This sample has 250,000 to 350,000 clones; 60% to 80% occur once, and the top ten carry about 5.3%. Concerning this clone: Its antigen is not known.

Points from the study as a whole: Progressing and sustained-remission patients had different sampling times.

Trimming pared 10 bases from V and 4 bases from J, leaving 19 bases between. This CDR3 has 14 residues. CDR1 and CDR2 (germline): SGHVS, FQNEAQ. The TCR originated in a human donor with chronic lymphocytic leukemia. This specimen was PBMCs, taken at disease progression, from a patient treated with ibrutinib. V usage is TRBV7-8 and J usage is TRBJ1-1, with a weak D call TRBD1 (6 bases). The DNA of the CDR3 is TGTGCCACCAGGGGCCCCACAGATGGCACTGAAGCTTTCTTT. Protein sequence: CATRGPTDGTEAFF.